Listed below are T cell receptor beta chains from one sample, sequenced in a study of PD-1 blockade in classical Hodgkin lymphoma. TCRdb keeps only in-frame clones here, not all; method: immunoSEQ multiplex PCR. The table lists over 25,000 clones, about 78% of them singletons, with roughly a third in the top ten. The sample in question was peripheral blood mononuclear cells (PBMCs), obtained before the second cycle of nivolumab. These receptors originate from a human donor with classical Hodgkin lymphoma. CDR3s include the opening cysteine and the closing phenylalanine or tryptophan. Fields, in order: CDR3 length, D gene, clone size, J gene, V gene, CDR3 protein, CDR3 DNA. The D gene is left open where the match is weak. Size values are once, few and many counts, or a class for expanded clones, and some rows have none.

15,-,-,TRBJ2-2,TRBV7-9,CASSLSGLHTGELFF,TGTGCCAGCAGCTTGAGCGGGCTACACACCGGGGAGCTGTTTTTT
13,-,medium-sized,TRBJ2-2,TRBV4-2,CASSQENTGELFF,TGTGCCAGCAGCCAAGAGAACACCGGGGAGCTGTTTTTT
13,-,few,TRBJ1-2,TRBV29-1,CSVPLRGKDGYTF,TGCAGCGTTCCCCTCCGGGGGAAGGATGGCTACACCTTC
14,-,-,TRBJ2-1,TRBV4-3,CASSLVSGYNEQFF,TGCGCCAGCAGCCTTGTATCGGGTTACAATGAGCAGTTCTTC
14,-,-,TRBJ1-5,TRBV2,CASMRRGASEPQHF,TGTGCCAGCATGCGGCGGGGGGCAAGTGAGCCCCAGCATTTT
15,TRBD1,-,TRBJ1-3,TRBV6-5,CASSQQGLSGNTIYF,TGTGCCAGCAGTCAACAGGGGCTCTCTGGAAACACCATATATTTT
13,TRBD1,-,TRBJ1-6,TRBV2,CASSVTRDSIPHF,TGTGCCAGCAGTGTGACCCGGGACAGCATACCCCACTTT
15,-,-,TRBJ2-5,TRBV5-1,CASSLQQPWTETQYF,TGCGCCAGCAGCTTGCAGCAGCCATGGACGGAGACCCAGTACTTC
14,TRBD1,-,TRBJ1-5,TRBV19,CASTDRGIYQPQHF,TGTGCCAGTACGGACAGGGGTATATATCAGCCCCAGCATTTT
14,-,-,TRBJ2-7,TRBV21-1,CASSKIESSYEQYF,TGTGCCAGCAGCAAAATCGAGAGCTCCTACGAGCAGTACTTC
13,-,few,TRBJ1-2,TRBV28,CASIGGRGYGYTF,TGTGCCAGCATCGGGGGGCGCGGCTATGGCTACACCTTC
15,-,-,TRBJ1-6,TRBV10-3,CAISESGQALSPLHF,TGTGCCATCAGTGAGTCGGGGCAGGCGTTATCACCCCTCCACTTT
13,TRBD1,few,TRBJ1-2,TRBV29-1,CSVDIVTGGSYTF,TGCAGCGTTGATATCGTAACAGGGGGAAGCTACACCTTC
14,-,-,TRBJ2-3,TRBV13,CATGGPTSTDTQYF,TGTGCCACCGGGGGACCCACTAGCACAGATACGCAGTATTTT
15,-,-,TRBJ1-3,TRBV5-1,CASSVQASSGNTIYF,TGCGCCAGCAGCGTACAGGCTTCCTCTGGAAACACCATATATTTT
19,TRBD2,-,TRBJ2-2,TRBV5-1,CASSLALREGLANTGELFF,TGCGCCAGCAGCTTGGCCCTCCGGGAGGGACTAGCGAACACCGGGGAGCTGTTTTTT
15,TRBD1,-,TRBJ2-5,TRBV5-1,CASSLRTGIEETQYF,TGCGCCAGCAGCTTGCGGACAGGGATCGAAGAGACCCAGTACTTC